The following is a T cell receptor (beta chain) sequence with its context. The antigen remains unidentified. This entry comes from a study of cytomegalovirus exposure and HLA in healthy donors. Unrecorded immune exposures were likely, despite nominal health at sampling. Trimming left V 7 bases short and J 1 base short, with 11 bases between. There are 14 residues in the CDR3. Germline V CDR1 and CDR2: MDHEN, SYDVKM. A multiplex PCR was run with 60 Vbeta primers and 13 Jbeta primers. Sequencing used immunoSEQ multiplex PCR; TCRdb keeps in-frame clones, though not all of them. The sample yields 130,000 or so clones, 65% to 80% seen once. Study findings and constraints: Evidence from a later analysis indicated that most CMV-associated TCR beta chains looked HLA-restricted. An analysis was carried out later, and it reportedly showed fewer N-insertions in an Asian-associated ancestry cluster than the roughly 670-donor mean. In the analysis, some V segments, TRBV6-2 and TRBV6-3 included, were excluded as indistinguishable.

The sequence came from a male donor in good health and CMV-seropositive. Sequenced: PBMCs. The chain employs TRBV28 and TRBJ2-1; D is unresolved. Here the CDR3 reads CASKDTYSYNEQFF. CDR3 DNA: TGTGCCAGCAAAGACACTTATTCCTACAATGAGCAGTTCTTC.